These T cell receptor beta chains were read from a single sample in a study of CXCR3-negative and CXCR3-positive naive CD8 T cells. TCRdb reanalyzed the 5' RACE reads, giving one entry per CDR3 protein sequence and no DNA. With about 8,000 distinct CDR3 sequences in the sample, the ten largest clones hold 1% to 1.4%. Input material: naive CXCR3- CD8+ T cells from blood. The receptors shown here come from a human donor in good health. Some clones in this sample may be carry-over from other donors' samples. The CDR3 runs from the conserved cysteine through the conserved F or W. Clone size, where shown, is once, few, many, or a class for clones that have expanded.

cdr3_length	clone_size	v_call	j_call	cdr3_aa
18	.	TRBV7-2	TRBJ1-2	CASSLGPGQDLPLYGYTF
12	.	TRBV20-1	TRBJ1-1	CSVGLRSTEAFF
15	.	TRBV19	TRBJ1-1	CASSNPGTVNTEAFF
16	medium-sized	TRBV7-8	TRBJ2-1	CASSLLAGEIYNEQFF
14	.	TRBV20-1	TRBJ2-1	CSASSAPGGYEQFF
14	.	TRBV5-1	TRBJ2-1	CASSTGLAGYEQFF
12	medium-sized	TRBV20-1	TRBJ2-5	CSAKQNQETQYF
15	medium-sized	TRBV11-2	TRBJ2-1	CASSSYRENNNEQFF
12	medium-sized	TRBV29-1	TRBJ1-1	CSVRGFNTEAFF
12	.	TRBV7-9	TRBJ2-7	CASSVVVGEQYF
14	medium-sized	TRBV19	TRBJ1-1	CASSRVIVNTEAFF
17	.	TRBV5-1	TRBJ2-3	CASSLASVGARTDTQYF
14	medium-sized	TRBV9	TRBJ1-2	CASSVALGAGGYTF
14	.	TRBV20-1	TRBJ1-1	CSARPPGDSARAFF
15	.	TRBV6-2/TRBV6-3	TRBJ1-1	CASSYSRGENTEAFF
18	medium-sized	TRBV7-3	TRBJ2-7	CASSQRTWTSGSCGEQYF
13	medium-sized	TRBV25-1	TRBJ1-2	CASSEYRVGGYTF
13	.	TRBV7-9	TRBJ1-2	CASSFPGDYGYTF
19	medium-sized	TRBV6-2/TRBV6-3	TRBJ2-2	CASSPRLAGGPRDTGELFF
16	.	TRBV20-1	TRBJ1-2	CSPQTQDQSTYGGYTF
12	.	TRBV9	TRBJ2-1	CASSPRSHEQFF
12	.	TRBV21-1	TRBJ2-5	CASRDRGETQYF
13	medium-sized	TRBV29-1	TRBJ2-2	CSVRDSLTGELFF
16	medium-sized	TRBV7-6	TRBJ2-5	CASSNPPGGARETQYF
13	.	TRBV29-1	TRBJ2-1	CSVEAGIYNEQFF
15	medium-sized	TRBV25-1	TRBJ1-1	CASSEDRGVNTEAFF
17	.	TRBV29-1	TRBJ1-2	CSVEDPGILDANYGYTF
12	.	TRBV5-4	TRBJ2-7	CASSLSRYEQYF
13	medium-sized	TRBV2	TRBJ2-7	CASSVGRHYEQYF
16	.	TRBV24-1	TRBJ2-2	CATSDRPGRNTGELFF
18	.	TRBV19	TRBJ2-1	CASSALAGALQAYNEQFF
11	.	TRBV14	TRBJ1-1	CASRGGTEAFF
12	.	TRBV29-1	TRBJ1-2	CSAGDLNYGYTF
14	medium-sized	TRBV10-3	TRBJ2-1	CAISPGTKYNEQFF
12	medium-sized	TRBV11-1	TRBJ2-1	CASSLVPNEQFF
16	.	TRBV6-2/TRBV6-3	TRBJ1-1	CASRSGTGAWHSEAFF
16	.	TRBV7-9	TRBJ2-1	CTSSPLGEGFGNEQFF
15	.	TRBV15	TRBJ1-5	CATSSRRDTHQPQHF
15	.	TRBV5-4	TRBJ2-3	CASSHGTSGKDTQYF
13	.	TRBV5-8	TRBJ1-5	CASSLSGGQPQHF
15	.	TRBV5-6	TRBJ2-5	CASSPLGTGEETQYF
14	.	TRBV29-1	TRBJ2-1	CSAAPGLAANEQFF
14	.	TRBV7-6	TRBJ2-1	CASSLGGGDDEQFF
12	medium-sized	TRBV10-2	TRBJ2-1	CASSLVGNEQFF
12	.	TRBV19	TRBJ1-1	CASSIASTEAFF